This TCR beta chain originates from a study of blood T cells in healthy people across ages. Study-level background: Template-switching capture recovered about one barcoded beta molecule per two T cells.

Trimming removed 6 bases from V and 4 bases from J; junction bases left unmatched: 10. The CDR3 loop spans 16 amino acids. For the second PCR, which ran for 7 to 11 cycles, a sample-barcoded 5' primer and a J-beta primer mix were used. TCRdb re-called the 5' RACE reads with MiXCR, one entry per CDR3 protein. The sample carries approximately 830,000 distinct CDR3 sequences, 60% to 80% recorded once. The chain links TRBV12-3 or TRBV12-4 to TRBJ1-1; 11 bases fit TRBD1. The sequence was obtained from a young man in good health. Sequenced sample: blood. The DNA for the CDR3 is TGTGCCAGCAGGGGACGCCCCGGGACAGGGGGCACTGAAGCTTTCTTT. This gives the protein CASRGRPGTGGTEAFF.